A selection of T cell receptor beta chains follows, all from one sample in a study of T cell responses to AZD1222 COVID-19 vaccine. The data were produced by immunoSEQ multiplex PCR, yet TCRdb's version contains in-frame clones alone and is incomplete. The data contain under 130,000 clones, 88% of them seen just once; the ten biggest clones take up 9% to 9.5%. Sequencing was performed on peripheral blood, taken on day 0 of AZD1222 vaccination. The source is an adult in good health. CDR3s include the opening cysteine and the closing phenylalanine or tryptophan. D genes are given only for firm matches. Clone size is stated in some rows and not others, as once, few, many or a class when expanded.

NA	TRBV7-2	NA	TRBJ1-1	CASSLGGQRPFF
NA	TRBV14	NA	TRBJ1-2	CASSTSPNYGYTF
NA	TRBV29-1	NA	TRBJ1-2	CSVGTDPMYGYTF
NA	TRBV4-2	NA	TRBJ2-7	CASSQDRAYEQYF
TRBD2	TRBV28	NA	TRBJ2-5	CASSFGLALQETQYF
TRBD2	TRBV7-3	NA	TRBJ2-1	CASSLSSGRNEQFF
NA	TRBV3-1/TRBV3-2	NA	TRBJ1-4	CASSPSQGLNEKLFF
TRBD2	TRBV5-6	NA	TRBJ2-3	CASSLARGGTDTQYF
TRBD1	TRBV19	NA	TRBJ1-2	CASSEDRVKSYGYTF
TRBD2	TRBV18	NA	TRBJ2-1	CASSPMTSDNEQFF
NA	TRBV6-5	NA	TRBJ2-5	CASRFRGAEETQYF
TRBD2	TRBV5-4	NA	TRBJ2-1	CASSLPGLAVYNEQFF
TRBD1	TRBV5-1	NA	TRBJ1-1	CASSWGTGEEAFF
NA	TRBV28	once	TRBJ2-1	CASSLVGGGTEQFF
TRBD2	TRBV29-1	NA	TRBJ2-5	CSVATLAGLGETQYF
NA	TRBV6-5	NA	TRBJ2-7	CASSYTQGNYEQYF
TRBD2	TRBV11-2	NA	TRBJ2-7	CASNPLAGFFPEQYF
TRBD1	TRBV27	NA	TRBJ1-1	CASRSGQLNTEAFF
NA	TRBV5-1	few	TRBJ1-1	CASSLSTGSSTEAFF
TRBD2	TRBV7-3	NA	TRBJ2-1	CASSPQGTSGSHEQFF
NA	TRBV3-1/TRBV3-2	NA	TRBJ1-6	CASSLSQGGSPLHF
NA	TRBV5-1	NA	TRBJ2-4	CASSFNPGLNIQYF
TRBD2	TRBV30	NA	TRBJ2-7	CAWSASGGGRSLEQYF
NA	TRBV5-4	few	TRBJ2-1	CASSSNRALYNEQFF
NA	TRBV6-5	NA	TRBJ2-7	CASPRPGEQYF
TRBD2	TRBV6-5	once	TRBJ2-7	CASSYGTSGNYEQYF